This T cell receptor (beta chain) was profiled in a study of cytomegalovirus exposure and HLA in healthy donors. Study details: Most donors, 81% of a few hundred genotyped, fell in the Caucasian-associated ancestry cluster. Study-wide points: Because they were indistinguishable, some V segments, including TRBV6-2 and TRBV6-3, were excluded. For TCR beta chains, V- and J-gene trimming was later linked to a missense DCLRE1C variant. Beyond CMV serostatus, there was no information to go on about immune exposure.

The CDR3 has 19 residues. CDR1 is SEHNR and CDR2 is FQNEAQ in the germline V gene (reference sequence). Trimming removed 1 base at V and 2 bases at J, with 23 bases between. The PCR employed 60 Vbeta primers together with 13 Jbeta primers. Sequencing used immunoSEQ multiplex PCR; TCRdb keeps in-frame clones, though not all of them. The data contain around 160,000 clones, roughly four fifths of them singletons. This clone came up a few times. Its matching antigen is unknown. The chain couples TRBV7-9 to TRBJ1-2; no clear D gene. Sample: PBMCs. The sequence came from a man between 35 and 55 years old in good health and CMV-seropositive. This chain's CDR3 is CASSLGLKQGVGPNYGYTF. CDR3 nucleotides: TGTGCCAGCAGCTTAGGGTTAAAGCAAGGCGTGGGCCCCAACTATGGCTACACCTTC.